This paragraph reports one TCR beta chain. These data belong to a study of T cell responses to AZD1222 COVID-19 vaccine. Sequencing used immunoSEQ multiplex PCR; TCRdb keeps in-frame clones, though not all of them. The sample lists approximately 100,000 clones; around nine tenths were seen once. Per germline, CDR1 LGHNA and CDR2 YSLEER. J gave up 5 bases and V 4 bases, and 6 bases lay outside the gene matches. The length of the CDR3 is 14 residues. This receptor was identified in an adult in good health. The V gene is TRBV4-3, the J gene TRBJ1-2, with 8 bases aligning to TRBD1. The sequencing here drew on peripheral blood, taken on day 0 of AZD1222 vaccination. The CDR3 coding sequence is TGCGCCAGCAGCCCGGACAGGGAGGTTTATGGCTACACCTTC. It yields the protein CASSPDREVYGYTF.